This TCR beta chain was observed in a study of control samples from healthy donors and cancer patients. Libraries were prepared by immunoSEQ multiplex PCR; TCRdb keeps only in-frame clonotypes and omits some of them. Of hundreds of thousands of clones listed, approximately 80% are singletons. V dropped 4 bases and J dropped 7 bases, with 14 bases sitting between them. CDR1 SGHRS and CDR2 YFSETQ come from the germline V gene. CDR3 size: 14 residues. The sequencing sample was made of PBMCs. V gene TRBV5-1 combines with J gene TRBJ1-4; a possible D gene is TRBD1 (6 bases). This clonotype originated in a woman aged 55-69 years with lung cancer. The CDR3 coding sequence is TGCGCCAGCAGCCTCCAGGGGTCCGGTGAAAAACTGTTTTTT. Translating it yields CASSLQGSGEKLFF.